One sample yielded the 16 T cell receptor beta chains listed below, sequenced in a study of T cell responses to AZD1222 COVID-19 vaccine. The method was immunoSEQ multiplex PCR; TCRdb's version includes in-frame clones alone and lacks a portion of them. The sample shows under 70,000 clones, about 80% of them seen only once. This sample comprised peripheral blood, obtained 28 days after the second AZD1222 dose. The receptor set was obtained from an adult who received the AZD1222 COVID-19 vaccine.

The chain combines TRBV5-1 with TRBJ1-1; TRBD1 is a possible D gene (5 bases). Trimming shortened V by 2 bases and J by 1 base, and 9 bases separated the two germline ends. Germline CDR1 and CDR2: SGHRS and YFSETQ. This CDR3 is 14 amino acids long. The CDR3 loop is CASSFQGANTEAFF. CDR3 nucleotide sequence: TGCGCCAGCAGCTTCCAGGGAGCGAACACTGAAGCTTTCTTT.

The V call is TRBV30, the J call TRBJ2-6, with D possibly being TRBD1 (5 bases). Trimming took 0 bases from V and 8 from J, leaving 8 bases between them. CDR1 is GTSNPN, CDR2 SVGIG, per germline (reference sequence). This CDR3 is 13 amino acids long. CDR3 sequence reads: CAWSVKGTNVLTF. CDR3 bases: TGTGCCTGGAGTGTTAAGGGGACCAACGTCCTGACTTTC.

The chain links TRBV3-1 (or the pseudogene TRBV3-2) to TRBJ2-1; 11 nucleotides line up with TRBD1. Germline assignment: CDR1 LGHDT and CDR2 YNNKEL (reference sequence). The length of the CDR3 is 14 residues. Unmatched junction bases numbered 6, after V lost 0 bases and J lost 14 bases. In nucleotides, the CDR3 is TGTGCCAGCAGCCAAGAATCAAAGGGACAGGGGGAGTTCTTC. Its protein product is CASSQESKGQGEFF.

This clone was observed once. V gene TRBV5-1 combines with J gene TRBJ1-1; tentatively, D is TRBD1 (5 bases). From germline, CDR1 is SGHRS and CDR2 YFSETQ. The CDR3 has 16 residues. V gave up 3 bases and J gave up 5 bases, with 20 bases separating them. The CDR3 DNA follows: TGCGCCAGCAGCTCCAGGTGGCAGCAGGGTGATACTGAAGCTTTCTTT. Translating it yields CASSSRWQQGDTEAFF.

This clone has more than one count but fewer than ten. J is TRBJ2-5 and V is TRBV12-5, with D possibly TRBD1 on 6 matching bases. The CDR3 is made up of 15 amino acids. Germline V gene sequence: CDR1 LGHNT, CDR2 FRNRAP. V was trimmed by 5 bases and J by 5 bases, leaving 18 bases between them. The CDR3 DNA follows: TGTGCTAGTGGTCCTGGGGACACCATGGGGGAGACCCAGTACTTC. Its translation is CASGPGDTMGETQYF. Variable domain in full (rest from reference TRBV12-5 and TRBJ2-5): DARVTQTPRHKVTEMGQEVTMRCQPILGHNTVFWYRQTMMQGLELLAYFRNRAPLDDSGMPKDRFSAEMPDATLATLKIQPSEPRDSAVYFCASGPGDTMGETQYFGPGTRLLVL.

The chain employs TRBV20-1 and TRBJ2-3; D might be TRBD1 (6 bases). CDR1 is DFQATT and CDR2 is SNEGSKA in the germline V gene (reference sequence). With 3 bases removed from V and 2 bases from J, the gap between germline ends came to 24 bases. CDR3 length: 18 residues. The DNA for the CDR3 is TGCAGTGCTAGTGATCCCACGACAGGACAGAGATACACAGATACGCAGTATTTT. This encodes CSASDPTTGQRYTDTQYF.

This rearrangement joins TRBV5-1 to TRBJ2-3; no clear D gene. The CDR3 spans 12 residues. CDR1 and CDR2 from the germline V gene are SGHRS and YFSETQ. V gave up 4 bases and J gave up 1 base, with 4 bases separating them. CDR3 amino acids: CASSMGTDTQYF. In DNA, the CDR3 is TGCGCCAGCAGCATGGGCACAGATACGCAGTATTTT.

The chain uses TRBV19 and TRBJ1-2; tentative D call: TRBD1 (5 bases). V was clipped by 3 bases and J by 7 bases, with 18 bases between them. The CDR3 consists of 15 residues. Germline CDR1 reads LNHDA; CDR2 reads SQIVND (reference sequence). The CDR3: CASSMGLQGERGYTF. CDR3 nucleotide sequence: TGTGCCAGTAGTATGGGACTCCAGGGCGAGCGTGGCTACACCTTC.

This clone was observed a few times. The V gene is TRBV19, the J gene TRBJ2-2, with 10 bases that match TRBD2. The trim removed 1 base at V and 1 base at J, leaving 3 bases unmatched. The CDR3 consists of 17 residues. CDR1 is LNHDA and CDR2 is SQIVND in the germline V gene (reference sequence). CDR3 in amino acids: CASSIALAGVNTGELFF. CDR3 sequence (DNA): TGTGCCAGTAGTATAGCGCTAGCGGGGGTGAACACCGGGGAGCTGTTTTTT.

The J gene is TRBJ2-1, the V gene TRBV11-2, with TRBD2 matching over 13 bases. Germline CDR1 and CDR2: SGHAT and FQNNGV. The CDR3 contains 16 residues. V lost 5 bases, J lost 5 bases, and 6 bases stayed unmatched. CDR3 loop: CASSAQLAGGHNEQFF. CDR3 in DNA: TGTGCCAGCAGCGCACAACTAGCGGGAGGGCACAATGAGCAGTTCTTC.

The gene calls are TRBV10-3 and TRBJ1-1; D is undetermined. V was clipped by 10 bases and J by 1 base, with 13 bases between them. The CDR3 contains 13 residues. Germline CDR1 is ENHRY and CDR2 is SYGVKD. This CDR3 reads CATEGTTNTEAFF. CDR3 nucleotide sequence: TGTGCCACCGAGGGCACAACGAACACTGAAGCTTTCTTT.

The V and J genes are TRBV2 and TRBJ2-1; a possible D gene is TRBD2 (6 bases). The length of the CDR3 is 15 residues. The germline V gene encodes CDR1 SNHLY and CDR2 FYNNEI. Trimming removed 7 bases from V and 4 bases from J, with 17 bases in between. For the CDR3, the DNA is TGTGCCAGCAAACTGACTGGAGGGCCTTACAATGAGCAGTTCTTC. Protein product: CASKLTGGPYNEQFF. Combining the CDR3 with reference TRBV2 and TRBJ2-1 gives the whole variable domain EPEVTQTPSHQVTQMGQEVILRCVPISNHLYFYWYRQILGQKVEFLVSFYNNEISEKSEIFDDQFSVERPDGSNFTLKIRSTKLEDSAMYFCASKLTGGPYNEQFFGPGTRLTVL.

The chain combines TRBV7-9 with TRBJ1-1; D remains ambiguous. Trimming stripped 0 bases from V and 3 bases from J, with 8 bases between. The germline V gene has CDR1 SEHNR and CDR2 FQNEAQ (reference sequence). This CDR3 is 14 amino acids long. The CDR3 protein is CASSLAGWDTEAFF. In nucleotides, the CDR3 is TGTGCCAGCAGCTTAGCTGGGTGGGACACTGAAGCTTTCTTT.

This clone has more than one count but fewer than ten. The rearrangement links TRBV11-1 to TRBJ2-5; D possibly corresponds to TRBD1 (5 bases). CDR1 and CDR2 (germline): SGHAT, FQDESV (reference sequence). The CDR3 extends over 14 amino acids. V lost 1 base, J lost 4 bases, and 10 bases lay in between. DNA of the CDR3: TGTGCCAGCAGCTTAGAACCCCAGGGAGAGACCCAGTACTTC. Amino acid sequence: CASSLEPQGETQYF.

The V gene is TRBV5-4, the J gene TRBJ2-5; 7 bases agree with TRBD2. V gave up 3 bases and J gave up 2 bases; unmatched junction bases: 4. CDR3 length: 14 residues. Germline CDR1 and CDR2: SGHNT and YYREEE (reference sequence). The CDR3 DNA reads TGTGCCAGCAGCTCCGGGACTACACAAGAGACCCAGTACTTC. Its translation: CASSSGTTQETQYF.

The rearrangement joins TRBV20-1 to TRBJ2-7, with 12 nucleotides matching TRBD2. Per germline, CDR1 DFQATT and CDR2 SNEGSKA (reference sequence). This CDR3 contains 15 residues. V shed 6 bases, J shed 1 base, and the junction held 7 bases outside the gene matches. CDR3 sequence reads: CSASSGLAGSYEQYF. The CDR3 region has the DNA TGCAGTGCGAGTAGCGGACTAGCGGGATCCTACGAGCAGTACTTC.